Below, one T cell receptor (beta chain) is given with its context. One junction end disagrees with the germline gene, perhaps due to a read error. From germline, CDR1 is SSHAT and CDR2 FNYEAQ (reference sequence). The CDR3 contains 15 residues. The data belong to a study of blood T cell repertoires in COVID-19. In the study overall: Specimens from acute and convalescent COVID-19 originated in the United States, Italy and Spain. In each case, the material was cDNA or gDNA derived from T cells, B-cell-depleted T cells, or PBMCs.

In the authors' methods: Cell counts per sample came from amplifying reference gene primers. The data were produced by immunoSEQ multiplex PCR, yet TCRdb's version contains in-frame clones alone and is incomplete. The V and J calls and the clone size are those of that table, but D and trimming were determined from the DNA. Altogether 150,000 to 200,000 clones are present, roughly 89% being singletons, with the ten largest covering 0.88%. This clonotype was obtained from a woman between 18 and 30 years old who had recovered from COVID-19. The sequenced sample was peripheral blood. The chain is built from TRBV7-7 and TRBJ2-3, with 7 nucleotides matching TRBD1. The CDR3 DNA sequence: TGTGCTAGCAGCATAGACAGGGCGAGCACAGATACGCAGTATTTT. It encodes CASSIDRASTDTQYF.